This T cell receptor beta chain was profiled in a study of radiation and T cells in renal cell carcinoma. Across the study: Nephrectomy followed 15 Gy stereotactic body radiation by 4 weeks.

V dropped 5 bases and J dropped 6; count of bases not matched to a gene: 10. CDR3 length: 15 residues. From germline, CDR1 is MDHEN and CDR2 SYDVKM. Time point indicated: blood 2 weeks post-SBRT. Treatment specified: 15 Gy SBRT to primary tumor, nephrectomy 4 weeks later. Serial blood draws occurred at baseline and 2 and 4 weeks post-SBRT. Study-level results: Pretreatment tumor biopsies were lacking, so baseline clonotypes are unknown. Top tumor clonotypes rose in blood 2 weeks post-radiation, then contracted.

Sequencing used immunoSEQ multiplex PCR; TCRdb keeps in-frame clones, though not all of them. The data contain some 70,000 clones, roughly 80% of them singletons. A remark on this clone: The antigen is undetermined.

The rearrangement links TRBV28 to TRBJ2-3; 8 bases align to TRBD2. Source: blood, taken from a patient whose treatment included radiotherapy and nephrectomy. The clonotype originates from a man in his 60s with renal cell carcinoma. The CDR3 DNA reads TGTGCCAGCAGTCTTAGCGGGACTGGGGGGGATACGCAGTATTTT. This encodes CASSLSGTGGDTQYF.